This entry describes one T cell receptor beta chain. The antigen is undetermined. This sample was included in a study of graft-versus-host responses after intestinal transplantation. Overall study context: Every transplant recipient was induced with anti-thymocyte globulin, then maintained on tacrolimus and steroids for roughly 3 years.

The assay was immunoSEQ multiplex PCR, and TCRdb's table has in-frame clones only and misses some. The sample lists 80,000 to 100,000 clones, around 90% occurring once. This CDR3 contains 14 residues. Germline V lookup: CDR1 MGHDK, CDR2 SYGVNS. The V end was cut by 6 bases, the J end by 3 bases, with 11 bases between. The starting material was unstimulated CD8+ T cells sorted from spleen or lymph node cells, obtained before transplant. The sequence was collected from a human donor who was the organ donor for an intestinal transplant. J is TRBJ1-4 and V is TRBV25-1; perhaps TRBD1 as D (6 bases). Here the CDR3 reads CASRGTPSNEKLFF. CDR3 coding DNA: TGTGCCAGCAGGGGGACACCTTCTAATGAAAAACTGTTTTTT.